The 9 T cell receptor beta chains given below trace back to one sample, sequenced in a study of cytomegalovirus exposure and HLA in healthy donors. PCR was performed using 60 Vbeta and 13 Jbeta primers. Sequencing used immunoSEQ multiplex PCR; TCRdb keeps in-frame clones, though not all of them. The profile shows about 76,000 clones, 79% of them singletons. Sequenced material: PBMCs. The receptors stem from a man aged 25 to 45 in good health and CMV-seronegative.

Details on this clone: Compared with germline, one end of the junction differs, possibly owing to a read error. This chain connects TRBV7-9 to TRBJ2-3, with D unclear. The CDR3 consists of 12 residues. CDR1 is SEHNR and CDR2 is FQNEAQ in the germline V gene (reference sequence). This CDR3 reads CSSSWPLDTQYF. CDR3 in DNA: TGTTCCAGCAGCTGGCCCTTGGATACGCAGTATTTT.

This clone appeared once. The chain links TRBV5-4 to TRBJ2-1; 8 nucleotides align to TRBD1. This CDR3 contains 15 residues. Germline CDR1 reads SGHNT; CDR2 reads YYREEE (reference sequence). The J segment lost 3 bases and the V segment lost 0 bases, leaving 2 bases of the junction unmatched. The CDR3 nucleotides are TGTGCCAGCAGCTTGGGGACAGGGTACTACAATGAGCAGTTCTTC. Protein product: CASSLGTGYYNEQFF.

The rearrangement uses TRBV15 and TRBJ2-2; 7 bases fit TRBD2. The CDR3 spans 16 residues. V lost 5 bases and J lost 4; bases outside the gene matches: 10. The germline V gene has CDR1 LNHNV and CDR2 YYDKDF (reference sequence). This chain's CDR3 is CATSPRGGVVTGELFF. CDR3 coding DNA: TGTGCCACCAGCCCAAGGGGAGGGGTTGTCACCGGGGAGCTGTTTTTT.

The chain links TRBV5-5 to TRBJ2-1; tentative D call: TRBD1 (7 bases). V lost 2 bases and J 0 bases, leaving 12 bases between the germline ends. CDR3 length equals 16 residues. Germline V gene lookup returns CDR1 SGHKS and CDR2 YYEKEE (reference sequence). The DNA of the CDR3 is TGTGCCAGCAGCTTTCGGGGGACAGACTCCTACAATGAGCAGTTCTTC. The encoded protein is CASSFRGTDSYNEQFF.

The CDR3 reads CASRLAGGGELFF. CDR3 sequence (DNA): TGTGCCAGCAGACTAGCGGGAGGGGGGGAGCTGTTTTTT. This chain links TRBV6-5 with TRBJ2-2; 13 bases align to TRBD2. V dropped 6 bases and J dropped 8; count of bases not matched to a gene: 0. The CDR3 loop spans 13 amino acids. CDR1 and CDR2 from the germline V gene are MNHEY and SVGAGI.

The rearrangement joins TRBV7-3 to TRBJ2-1, with a tentative D call TRBD2 (6 bases). Germline V lookup: CDR1 SGHTA, CDR2 FQGTGA. V shed 5 bases and J shed 9 bases, with 23 bases lying between them. This CDR3 is built from 16 residues. The CDR3 sequence is CASSLYTSSYLSEQFF. The CDR3 bases are TGTGCCAGCAGCCTATATACTAGCTCCTATCTGAGTGAGCAGTTCTTC.

This clone was picked up a small number of times. The chain is built from TRBV7-9 and TRBJ2-7; D possibly corresponds to TRBD1 (5 bases). The CDR3 has 13 residues. Germline CDR1 is SEHNR and CDR2 is FQNEAQ (reference sequence). Trimming removed 6 bases from V and 6 bases from J, with 15 bases in between. The CDR3 spells CASRSRVSGEQYF. In nucleotides, the CDR3 is TGTGCCAGCAGATCCAGGGTTTCGGGCGAGCAGTACTTC.

The gene calls are TRBV30 and TRBJ2-2; D is unclear. This CDR3 has 13 residues. Between the trimmed V and J ends, which lost 2 bases and 4 bases, there was a span of 8 bases. Germline V gene sequence: CDR1 GTSNPN, CDR2 SVGIG (reference sequence). DNA of the CDR3: TGTGCCTGGAGTTGGTTCAGCACCGGGGAGCTGTTTTTT. Its translation: CAWSWFSTGELFF.

This clone was seen at least ten times. The genes are TRBV28 and TRBJ2-3; 15 positions match TRBD2. V lost 6 bases and J lost 5; bases outside the gene matches: 6. The CDR3 totals 16 residues. CDR1 MDHEN and CDR2 SYDVKM come from the germline V gene. In DNA, the CDR3 is TGTGCCAGCAGCCCCGGACTAGCGGGAGGGGGAGATACGCAGTATTTT. Encoded protein: CASSPGLAGGGDTQYF.